These 32 T cell receptor beta chains originate from one sample sequenced in a study of CD8+CD57+ T cells in acquired aplastic anemia. TCR beta VDJ and CDR3 profiles were obtained from a genomic DNA template. TCRdb re-derived calls from the reads in MiXCR, one entry per CDR3 protein. The table has approximately 130,000 distinct CDR3 sequences, 41% seen once. The sample consisted of sorted CD4+, CD8+, or CD8+CD57+ T cells (not recorded which) from PBMCs. Source of these receptors: a human donor in good health, serving as a control.

This clonotype was seen repeatedly, ten times or more. The V and J genes are TRBV7-9 and TRBJ1-1; no clear D gene. Trimming took off 0 bases at V and 11 bases at J, with 13 bases between the two ends. Germline V gene data show CDR1 as SEHNR and CDR2 as FQNEAQ (reference sequence). This CDR3 spans 13 amino acids. The CDR3 protein is CASSLALQQLAFF. CDR3 in DNA: TGTGCCAGCAGCTTAGCCCTCCAGCAGCTGGCTTTCTTT.

The rearrangement uses TRBV29-1 and TRBJ2-7; D is perhaps TRBD1 or TRBD2 (5 bases each). This CDR3 contains 13 residues. The germline gives CDR1 SQVTM, CDR2 ANQGSEA. V was cut by 4 bases and J by 7 bases, with 17 bases left in between. CDR3 bases: TGCAGCGTTGCCGAGGGGCCTGGGGGAGAGCAGTACTTC. It yields the protein CSVAEGPGGEQYF.

In this sample, this clonotype turned up many times. The chain joins TRBV10-2 to TRBJ1-2; 12 bases match TRBD1. V was pared by 7 bases and J by 6 bases, with 3 bases of the junction left unmatched. Germline V gene data show CDR1 as WSHSY and CDR2 as SAAADI. This CDR3 is 13 amino acids long. Here the CDR3 DNA reads TGCGCCAGCACGGGACAGGGGGCCCATGGCTACACCTTC. This sequence encodes CASTGQGAHGYTF.

The sample holds a few counts of this clonotype. The CDR3 is CASSIDRVGWNGYTF. As DNA, the CDR3 is TGTGCCAGTAGTATAGATCGTGTGGGATGGAATGGCTACACCTTC. The V gene is TRBV19, the J gene TRBJ1-2; D uncertain. The ends were cut back, 0 bases at V and 6 bases at J, with 14 bases in the middle. CDR1 LNHDA and CDR2 SQIVND come from the germline V gene (reference sequence). This CDR3 comprises 15 residues.

With respect to this clonotype: The junction does not match germline at one end; this may be a read error. V usage is TRBV28 and J usage is TRBJ1-5; D is perhaps TRBD1 (6 bases). The germline CDR1 and CDR2 sequences are MDHEN and SYDVKM. The CDR3 runs 16 residues. DNA of the CDR3: TGTCCCAGCAGTTTATTAGGGGGGCGCGGCAATCAGCCCCAGCATTTT. Protein product: CPSSLLGGRGNQPQHF.

This clonotype has at least ten counts. CDR3 in amino acids: CASGRDRNQPQHF. CDR3 bases: TGTGCCAGCGGGAGGGACAGAAATCAGCCCCAGCATTTT. This sequence joins TRBV5-8 and TRBJ1-5; 7 bases are shared with TRBD1. Germline loops: CDR1 SGHTS, CDR2 YDEGEE. Unmatched junction bases numbered 5, after V lost 7 bases and J lost 4 bases. The CDR3 loop spans 13 amino acids.

The chain joins TRBV4-3 to TRBJ1-2; 7 bases are shared with TRBD1. V was clipped by 4 bases and J by 5 bases; unmatched bases: 4. This CDR3 is built from 13 residues. Looked up from germline, CDR1 is LGHNA and CDR2 is YSLEER. The CDR3 region has the DNA TGCGCCAGCAGCCCTGGGACAGAGTATGGCTACACCTTC. Residues: CASSPGTEYGYTF.

Concerning this clonotype: A much larger clone differs by one base, so this may be a read error. A read error is likely, as this CDR3 ends without the conserved phenylalanine or tryptophan. The CDR3 here is CSAKLSSYNEQFL. The CDR3 DNA is TGCAGTGCAAAGCTGAGCTCCTACAATGAGCAGTTCCTC. The V call is TRBV20-1, the J call TRBJ2-1, with D unresolved. Trimming pared 6 bases from V and 0 bases from J, leaving 9 bases between. The CDR3 has 13 residues. Looked up from germline, CDR1 is DFQATT and CDR2 is SNEGSKA (reference sequence).

This clonotype was detected a few times. J is TRBJ1-1 and V is TRBV19; 11 positions match TRBD1. The CDR3 is made up of 14 amino acids. V lost 1 base, J lost 8 bases, and 3 bases stayed unmatched. Germline V CDR1 and CDR2: LNHDA, SQIVND (reference sequence). This CDR3 is CASSIGTGGGEAFF. The CDR3 DNA sequence: TGTGCCAGTAGTATAGGGACAGGGGGCGGAGAAGCTTTCTTT.

A few counts support this clonotype. A much more abundant neighbour one base away suggests this may be a read error. The V gene is TRBV2, the J gene TRBJ1-5; 8 nucleotides line up with TRBD1. The CDR3 consists of 13 residues. Germline V gene lookup returns CDR1 SNHLY and CDR2 FYNNEI. In DNA form, the CDR3 reads TGTGCCAGCGGTGAGGACAGGGTAGAGCCCCAGCATTTT. It yields the protein CASGEDRVEPQHF. Using reference TRBV2 and TRBJ1-5 for the parts outside the CDR3, the full variable domain is EPEVTQTPSHQVTQMGQEVILRCVPISNHLYFYWYRQILGQKVEFLVSFYNNEISEKSEIFDDQFSVERPDGSNFTLKIRSTKLEDSAMYFCASGEDRVEPQHFGDGTRLSIL.

This clonotype occurred many times. The chain joins TRBV19 to TRBJ1-4; D gene ambiguous. CDR3 length: 13 amino acids. V was trimmed by 7 bases and J by 3 bases, leaving 9 bases between them. Germline CDR1 reads LNHDA; CDR2 reads SQIVND (reference sequence). CDR3 sequence (DNA): TGTGCCAGTACCGATTTGGCTAATGAAAAACTGTTTTTT. It is translated as CASTDLANEKLFF.

The chain recombines TRBV7-3 with TRBJ2-3; D is unresolved. Trimming took 1 base from V and 4 from J, leaving 6 bases between them. This CDR3 contains 13 residues. Germline V CDR1 and CDR2: SGHTA, FQGTGA. DNA of the CDR3: TGTGCCAGCAGCTTAATGGCCCCAGATACGCAGTATTTT. Protein product: CASSLMAPDTQYF.

This clonotype came up a few times. The chain joins TRBV18 to TRBJ1-2, with D tentatively TRBD1 (5 bases). This CDR3 has 16 amino acids. Germline-derived CDR1 and CDR2 are KGHSH and LQKENI. V was trimmed by 1 base and J by 2 bases, leaving 14 bases between them. DNA for the CDR3: TGTGCCAGCTCACCACTTGGGGGACGGACCAACTATGGCTACACCTTC. As protein: CASSPLGGRTNYGYTF.

About this clonotype itself: At one end, the junction sequence differs from germline, possibly due to a read error. This chain connects TRBV9 to TRBJ2-5; 7 nucleotides align to TRBD1. The V gene's germline CDR1 is SGDLS and CDR2 YYNGEE. CDR3 length: 12 residues. The CDR3: CAGSSDRETQYF. The CDR3 bases are TGTGCCGGCAGCTCGGACAGGGAGACCCAGTACTTC.

As for this clonotype: A clone one base away is much larger, so this may be a read error. The V and J genes are TRBV5-1 and TRBJ2-1, with a possible D match to TRBD2 (6 bases). This CDR3 has 16 amino acids. The germline gives CDR1 SGHRS, CDR2 YFSETQ. Trimming removed 4 bases at V and 1 base at J, with 15 bases between. The CDR3 bases are TGCGCCAGCAGCACCCTAGCGAGGGAGTCCTACAATGAGCAGTTCTTC. It codes for CASSTLARESYNEQFF.

This clonotype was counted many times. The chain links TRBV29-1 to TRBJ2-6; D gene ambiguous. The V end lost 3 bases, the J end lost 0 bases, and 6 bases lay between the germline ends. CDR3 size: 14 residues. Per germline, CDR1 SQVTM and CDR2 ANQGSEA. This chain's CDR3 is CSVEVSSGANVLTF. As DNA, the CDR3 is TGCAGCGTTGAGGTTAGCTCTGGGGCCAACGTCCTGACTTTC.

The chain has TRBV9 and TRBJ2-5; 8 bases are a match to TRBD2. The CDR3 spans 16 residues. Germline V gene lookup returns CDR1 SGDLS and CDR2 YYNGEE. J lost 3 bases, V lost 3 bases, and 10 bases had no gene match. The CDR3 nucleotides read TGTGCCAGCAGCGCGACCCCCCGGGGGGGCGAAGAGACCCAGTACTTC. Translation gives CASSATPRGGEETQYF.

On this clonotype itself: This clone may be a read error of a much larger clone one base away. The V call is TRBV7-2, the J call TRBJ1-1; no firm D call. Trimming cost V 8 bases and J 9 bases, with 19 bases left between them. CDR3 size: 13 residues. Germline V gives CDR1 SGHTA, CDR2 FQGNSA. The CDR3 bases are TGTGCCAGCGGTTACTCGGGTATGACGCAAGCTTTCTTT. It encodes CASGYSGMTQAFF.

This clonotype has ten or more counts. The V gene is TRBV20-1, the J gene TRBJ2-1; TRBD2 is a possible D gene (6 bases). Trimming removed 4 bases from V and 2 bases from J, with 9 bases in between. CDR3 size: 13 residues. Germline CDR1 and CDR2: DFQATT and SNEGSKA (reference sequence). CDR3 residues: CSAISGTYNEQFF. The DNA for the CDR3 is TGCAGTGCTATTAGCGGCACCTACAATGAGCAGTTCTTC.

This clonotype was seen many times. CDR3 residues: CSAWKTVPGELFF. The CDR3 DNA follows: TGCAGTGCTTGGAAGACGGTGCCCGGGGAGCTGTTTTTT. V gene TRBV20-1 combines with J gene TRBJ2-2; no reliable D call. The V end lost 5 bases, the J end lost 6 bases, and 13 bases lay between the germline ends. Per the germline V gene, CDR1 is DFQATT and CDR2 is SNEGSKA (reference sequence). This CDR3 is built from 13 residues.

This clonotype was counted many times. The J gene is TRBJ1-2, the V gene TRBV11-2; a weak D match, TRBD1 (6 bases). Germline V gene lookup returns CDR1 SGHAT and CDR2 FQNNGV. The CDR3 is 13 residues long. With 2 bases removed from V and 6 bases from J, the gap between germline ends came to 10 bases. CDR3 protein: CASSLSQGNGYTF. CDR3 bases: TGTGCCAGCAGCTTATCACAGGGCAATGGCTACACCTTC.

This clonotype was seen once. J is TRBJ1-2 and V is TRBV19, with TRBD1 matching 7 bases. CDR3 length equals 16 residues. J was trimmed by 5 bases and V by 7 bases; bases with no gene match: 16. Germline V gene lookup returns CDR1 LNHDA and CDR2 SQIVND (reference sequence). For the CDR3, the DNA is TGTGCCAGTACTTCAGTTGAAGCCGGGACAGAGTATGGCTACACCTTC. It translates to CASTSVEAGTEYGYTF.

The rearrangement links TRBV29-1 to TRBJ1-1; 9 bases are shared with TRBD1. CDR3 length: 13 residues. Germline-derived CDR1 and CDR2 are SQVTM and ANQGSEA. Trimming cost V 6 bases and J 8 bases; bases outside gene matches: 10. This CDR3 is CSVYTGGVAEAFF. The CDR3, as DNA: TGCAGCGTCTATACAGGGGGCGTAGCCGAAGCTTTCTTT. Combining the CDR3 with reference TRBV29-1 and TRBJ1-1 gives the whole variable domain SAVISQKPSRDICQRGTSLTIQCQVDSQVTMMFWYRQQPGQSLTLIATANQGSEATYESGFVIDKFPISRPNLTFSTLTVSNMSPEDSSIYLCSVYTGGVAEAFFGQGTRLTVV.

The chain uses TRBV4-2 and TRBJ2-3; 7 positions match TRBD2. The CDR3 is 14 amino acids. Unmatched junction bases numbered 4, after V lost 1 base and J lost 6 bases. Germline V gene data show CDR1 as LGHNA and CDR2 as YNFKEQ. CDR3: CASSQGAGVDTQYF. DNA for the CDR3: TGTGCCAGCAGCCAAGGTGCGGGGGTCGATACGCAGTATTTT.

This clonotype was seen only a few times. CDR3 region: CASSTRFPDYGYTF. The DNA for the CDR3 is TGTGCCAGCAGTACACGGTTCCCGGACTATGGCTACACCTTC. This chain connects TRBV6-1 to TRBJ1-2; no definite D call. Germline values: CDR1 MNHNS, CDR2 SASEGT. V gave up 5 bases and J gave up 3 bases, with 13 bases separating them. The CDR3 loop spans 14 amino acids.

This clonotype has ten or more counts. The V call is TRBV3-1, the J call TRBJ2-5, with 7 nucleotides matching TRBD1. Losses at the gene ends were 2 bases for V and 1 base for J; bases not matched to a gene: 1. Germline V gene lookup returns CDR1 LGHDT and CDR2 YNNKEL (reference sequence). CDR3 length equals 14 residues. CDR3 DNA: TGTGCCAGCAGCCAACCAGGGGGCCAAGAGACCCAGTACTTC. It translates to CASSQPGGQETQYF.

V and J are TRBV10-3 and TRBJ1-1; D is uncertain. Trimming removed 2 bases at V and 0 bases at J, with 7 bases between. This CDR3 is built from 14 residues. The germline gives CDR1 ENHRY, CDR2 SYGVKD. CDR3 nucleotide sequence: TGTGCCATCAGTGAGCCAACCATGAACACTGAAGCTTTCTTT. Protein sequence: CAISEPTMNTEAFF.

In this sample, this clonotype turned up a few times. The rearrangement links TRBV3-1 to TRBJ1-2; a possible D gene is TRBD1 (6 bases). Trimming took 0 bases from V and 6 from J, leaving 11 bases between them. The germline gives CDR1 LGHDT, CDR2 YNNKEL (reference sequence). This CDR3 contains 14 residues. The CDR3 nucleotides read TGTGCCAGCAGCCAAGATCTAGGGGGGGATGGCTACACCTTC. This codes for CASSQDLGGDGYTF.

This chain joins TRBV24-1 and TRBJ2-1, with D maybe TRBD1 (6 bases). V was pared by 4 bases and J by 1 base, with 13 bases between. The V gene's germline CDR1 is KGHDR and CDR2 SFDVKD. CDR3 size: 16 residues. The CDR3 coding sequence is TGTGCCACCAGTGAGACGTCAGGACAGTCCTACAATGAGCAGTTCTTC. It specifies CATSETSGQSYNEQFF.

There are many counts of this clonotype. V and J are TRBV4-1 and TRBJ2-3; 7 bases match TRBD2. CDR3 length: 13 residues. Germline CDR1 MGHRA, CDR2 YSYEKL. With 1 base clipped from V and 11 bases from J, the junction kept 6 bases outside the gene matches. The DNA of the CDR3 is TGCGCCAGCAGCCAAGCGACTAGCCAGATGCAGTATTTT. Translated: CASSQATSQMQYF.

At least ten counts were recorded for this clonotype. This chain links TRBV12-3 or TRBV12-4 with TRBJ1-6, with D possibly being TRBD1 (6 bases). V lost 6 bases and J 14 bases, leaving 20 bases between the germline ends. There are 14 residues in the CDR3. CDR3 loop: CASSTDRSPEALHF. In nucleotides, the CDR3 is TGTGCCAGCAGCACAGACAGGTCCCCTGAGGCCCTCCACTTT.

The chain combines TRBV6-5 with TRBJ1-1; perhaps TRBD1 as D (5 bases). The germline V gene encodes CDR1 MNHEY and CDR2 SVGAGI. This CDR3 is 12 amino acids long. V gave up 2 bases and J gave up 8 bases, with 9 bases separating them. CDR3 residues: CASSYERGEAFF. As DNA, the CDR3 is TGTGCCAGCAGTTACGAGAGGGGAGAAGCTTTCTTT.